The source of this TCR beta chain is a study of blood T cell repertoires in COVID-19. In the study overall: From T cells, B-cell-depleted T cells, or PBMCs came the material, which was cDNA or gDNA.

Germline assignment: CDR1 SGHRS and CDR2 YFSETQ. V trimming: 2 bases; J trimming: 7 bases; junction bases outside the gene matches: 14. This CDR3 is 17 amino acids long. The cohort comprised adults aged roughly 18 to 95 years residing in approximately 25 US areas. Resolution of symptoms, clearance, or two negative PCRs was present in recovered Cohort 3 donors. Methods used by the authors: Reference gene primer amplification gave nucleated cell count estimates. Only in-frame clones appear in the TCRdb table, and some are missing; sequencing was by immunoSEQ multiplex PCR. Clonal size and the V and J genes are those of that table, whereas D and trimming came from the DNA. The top ten hold roughly 2% of the sample, which has fewer than 350,000 clones, approximately 83% seen once.

Sequences were obtained from PBMCs or T cells enriched from blood (not recorded which). The V gene is TRBV5-1, the J gene TRBJ1-4, with TRBD1 matching 7 bases. This receptor was identified in a young man who had recovered from COVID-19. For the CDR3, the DNA is TGCGCCAGCAGCTTATCCCCCACCGACAGGGCTTTTGAAAAACTGTTTTTT. It is translated as CASSLSPTDRAFEKLFF. Together with reference TRBV5-1 and TRBJ1-4, the CDR3 gives the full variable domain: KAGVTQTPRYLIKTRGQQVTLSCSPISGHRSVSWYQQTPGQGLQFLFEYFSETQRNKGNFPGRFSGRQFSNSRSEMNVSTLELGDSALYLCASSLSPTDRAFEKLFFGSGTQLSVL.